This entry lists 9 T cell receptor beta chains sequenced from one sample in a study of blood T cell repertoires in COVID-19. Data came from immunoSEQ multiplex PCR; TCRdb stores just in-frame clones and leaves some out. The data contain 65,000 to 70,000 clones, 79% of them seen just once; the ten biggest clones take up approximately 15%. Sequencing input: peripheral blood. These receptors were taken from a man aged 55 to 70 with acute or convalescent COVID-19.

The chain combines TRBV6-5 with TRBJ2-7; 7 bases match TRBD1. Trimming cost V 5 bases and J 6 bases; bases outside gene matches: 4. Germline CDR1 and CDR2: MNHEY and SVGAGI. This CDR3 region has 12 residues. The CDR3 loop reads CASSKTGLEQYF. CDR3 in DNA: TGTGCCAGCAGTAAGACAGGGCTCGAGCAGTACTTC.

This chain joins TRBV5-6 and TRBJ2-1; D ambiguous. The CDR3 runs to 14 residues. V was clipped by 1 base and J by 8 bases, with 13 bases between them. CDR1 is SGHDT, CDR2 YYEEEE, per germline. Here the CDR3 reads CASSLFVSGYEQFF. CDR3 coding DNA: TGTGCCAGCAGCTTGTTCGTTTCCGGGTATGAGCAGTTCTTC.

This clone was counted ten times or more. V usage is TRBV6-4 and J usage is TRBJ1-2, with TRBD1 matching 7 bases. Per germline, CDR1 MRHNA and CDR2 SNTAGT. V lost 0 bases to trimming and J lost 8 bases; unmatched junction nucleotides: 6. This CDR3 has 14 amino acids. DNA of the CDR3: TGTGCCAGCAGTGACTCGGAGACAGGGCTGGGCTACACCTTC. Its protein product is CASSDSETGLGYTF.

The chain couples TRBV19 to TRBJ2-1, with 7 bases that match TRBD1. V was pared by 5 bases and J by 3 bases, with 10 bases of the junction left unmatched. Germline V gene lookup returns CDR1 LNHDA and CDR2 SQIVND (reference sequence). The CDR3 runs 16 residues. The CDR3 DNA sequence: TGTGCCAGTAGTCCCTCCGACAGGGCGGTCTACAATGAGCAGTTCTTC. The encoded protein is CASSPSDRAVYNEQFF.

The J gene is TRBJ2-7, the V gene TRBV11-3, with TRBD1 matching over 9 bases. Germline loops: CDR1 SGHNT, CDR2 YENEEA. Trimming cost V 3 bases and J 6 bases; bases outside gene matches: 3. The CDR3 has 13 residues. In DNA form, the CDR3 reads TGTGCCAGCAGCTTGGACAGGGGCATCGAGCAGTACTTC. Residues: CASSLDRGIEQYF.

This clone was recorded once. The chain employs TRBV6-1 and TRBJ2-7; D is possibly TRBD2 (6 bases). This CDR3 is 12 amino acids long. V was cut by 0 bases and J by 7 bases, with 7 bases left in between. Per germline, CDR1 MNHNS and CDR2 SASEGT. CDR3 residues: CASSEARGEQYF. The CDR3, as DNA: TGTGCCAGCAGTGAAGCCCGGGGGGAGCAGTACTTC.

The chain combines TRBV5-8 with TRBJ1-1; tentatively, D is TRBD1 (5 bases). V dropped 3 bases and J dropped 10 bases, with 16 bases sitting between them. CDR1 is SGHTS, CDR2 YDEGEE, per germline. The CDR3 spans 13 residues. CDR3 sequence: CASSYDSRQGAFF. In DNA, the CDR3 is TGTGCCAGCAGCTACGACTCTAGGCAGGGAGCTTTCTTT.

Details on this clone: A junction boundary mismatches the germline segment, possibly from a read error. The chain links TRBV6-5 to TRBJ1-2; D is possibly TRBD1 (6 bases). The CDR3 loop spans 13 amino acids. The germline V gene has CDR1 MNHEY and CDR2 SVGAGI. CDR3 coding DNA: TGTGCCAGCAGTTCCGGACAGCTCTATCGCTACACCTTC. It encodes CASSSGQLYRYTF.

This clone was found a few times. The chain links TRBV5-6 to TRBJ1-2, with 7 bases aligning to TRBD1. Germline CDR1 is SGHDT and CDR2 is YYEEEE. The CDR3 is 13 amino acids. V gave up 3 bases and J gave up 5 bases; unmatched junction bases: 4. CDR3 nucleotide sequence: TGTGCCAGCAGCTCAGGACAGGAGTATGGCTACACCTTC. Amino acids: CASSSGQEYGYTF. The full variable domain, rest sourced from reference TRBV5-6 and TRBJ1-2, is DAGVTQSPTHLIKTRGQQVTLRCSPKSGHDTVSWYQQALGQGPQFIFQYYEEEERQRGNFPDRFSGHQFPNYSSELNVNALLLGDSALYLCASSSGQEYGYTFGSGTRLTVV.